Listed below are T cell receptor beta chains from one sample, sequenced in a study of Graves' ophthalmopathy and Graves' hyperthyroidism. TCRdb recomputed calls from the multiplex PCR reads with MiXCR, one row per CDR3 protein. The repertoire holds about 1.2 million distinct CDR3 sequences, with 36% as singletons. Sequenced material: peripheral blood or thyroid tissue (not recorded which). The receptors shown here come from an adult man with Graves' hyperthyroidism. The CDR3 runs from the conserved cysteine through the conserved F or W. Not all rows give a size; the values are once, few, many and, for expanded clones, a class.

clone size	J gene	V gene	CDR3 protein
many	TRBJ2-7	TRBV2	CASRTGGGEQYF
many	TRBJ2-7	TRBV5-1	CASSFGTGGSSYEQYF
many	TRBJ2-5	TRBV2	CASSGDGQETQYF
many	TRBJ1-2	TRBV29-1	CSVEGGGGGYTF
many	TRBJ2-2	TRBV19	CASQRGGLTGELFF
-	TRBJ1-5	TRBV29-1	CSVEDRGVGNQPQHF
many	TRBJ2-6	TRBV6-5	CASSYGVGAGANVLTF
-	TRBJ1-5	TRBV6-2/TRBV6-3	CASSYRAPTEPQHF
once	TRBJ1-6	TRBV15	CATSSPRVGPSTYSPLHF
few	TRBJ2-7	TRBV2	CASSERDRAVYEQYF
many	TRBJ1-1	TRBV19	CASSISPGPQFAEAFF
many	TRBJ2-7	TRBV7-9	CASSPRSAGGPSEQYF
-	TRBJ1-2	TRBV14	CASSQDWAGTGLAYTF
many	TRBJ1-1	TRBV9	CASSVAGRGEAFF
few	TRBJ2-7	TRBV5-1	CASSLEQGRVYEQYF
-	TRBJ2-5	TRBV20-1	CSDAGLAGKETQYF
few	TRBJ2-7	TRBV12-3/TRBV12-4	CASSFGWEAMREQYF
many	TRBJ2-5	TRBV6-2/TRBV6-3	CASSRPGLDQYF
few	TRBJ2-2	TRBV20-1	CSARGAEGDLPGELFF
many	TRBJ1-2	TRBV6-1	CASKFGVRNYGYTF
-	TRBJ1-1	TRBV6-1	CASSYGAFF
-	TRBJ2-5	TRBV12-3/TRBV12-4	CAGSFRGQETQYF
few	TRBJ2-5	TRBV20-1	CSARDRSERETQYF
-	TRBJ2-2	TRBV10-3	CANGTGVSGELFF
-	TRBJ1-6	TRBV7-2	CASRPEGGERGGYHF
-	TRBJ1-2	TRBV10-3	CAISDYGRGTNYGYTF
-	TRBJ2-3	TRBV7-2	CASSPTGTSGSDTQYF
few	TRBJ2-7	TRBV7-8	CATGLGGDYEQYF
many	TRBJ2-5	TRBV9	CASSEGGGGARETQYF
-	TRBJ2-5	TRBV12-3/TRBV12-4	CASSRDTTQYF
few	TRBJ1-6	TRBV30	CAWSVQGYNSPLHF
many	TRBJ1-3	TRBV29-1	CSVQWESGNTIYF